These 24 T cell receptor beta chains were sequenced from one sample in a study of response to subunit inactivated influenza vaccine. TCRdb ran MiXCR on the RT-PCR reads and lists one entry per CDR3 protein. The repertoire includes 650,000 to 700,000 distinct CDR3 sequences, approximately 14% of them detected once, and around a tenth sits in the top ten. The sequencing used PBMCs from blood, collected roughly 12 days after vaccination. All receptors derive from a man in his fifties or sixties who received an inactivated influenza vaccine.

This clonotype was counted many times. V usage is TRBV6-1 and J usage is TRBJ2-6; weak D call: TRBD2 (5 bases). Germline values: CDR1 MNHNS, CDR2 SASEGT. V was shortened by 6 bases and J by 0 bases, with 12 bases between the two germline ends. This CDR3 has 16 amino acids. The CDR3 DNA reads TGTGCCAGCAGCTTGGACGCGGGCTCTGGGGCCAACGTCCTGACTTTC. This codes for CASSLDAGSGANVLTF.

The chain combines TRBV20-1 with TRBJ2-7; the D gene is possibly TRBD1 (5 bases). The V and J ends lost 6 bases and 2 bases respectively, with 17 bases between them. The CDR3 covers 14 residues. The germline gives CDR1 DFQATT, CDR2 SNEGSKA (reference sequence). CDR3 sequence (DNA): TGCAGTGCAAAGACAGAGCGACTTACCTACGAGCAGTACTTC. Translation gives CSAKTERLTYEQYF.

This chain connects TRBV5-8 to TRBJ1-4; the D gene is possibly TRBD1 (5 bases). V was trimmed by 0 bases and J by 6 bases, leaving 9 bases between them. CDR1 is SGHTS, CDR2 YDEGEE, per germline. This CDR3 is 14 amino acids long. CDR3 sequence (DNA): TGTGCCAGCAGCTTGGCAGGGTACGATGAAAAACTGTTTTTT. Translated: CASSLAGYDEKLFF.

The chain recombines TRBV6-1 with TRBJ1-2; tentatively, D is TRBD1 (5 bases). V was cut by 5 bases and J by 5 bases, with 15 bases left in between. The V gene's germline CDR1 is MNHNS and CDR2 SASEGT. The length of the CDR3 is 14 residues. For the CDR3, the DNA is TGTGCCAGCAGTCCCGACAGCGCACGGTATGGCTACACCTTC. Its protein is CASSPDSARYGYTF.

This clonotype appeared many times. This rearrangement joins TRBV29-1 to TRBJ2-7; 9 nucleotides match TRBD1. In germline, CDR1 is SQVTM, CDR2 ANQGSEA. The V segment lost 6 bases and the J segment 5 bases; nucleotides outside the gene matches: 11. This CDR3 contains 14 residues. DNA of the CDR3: TGCAGCGTGGCCCCGGGACAGGGAGTCCACGAGCAGTACTTC. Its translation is CSVAPGQGVHEQYF.

The CDR3 loop reads CASSQGGQGIEAFF. CDR3 sequence (DNA): TGTGCCAGCAGCCAAGGGGGACAGGGGATTGAAGCTTTCTTT. The V gene is TRBV3-1, the J gene TRBJ1-1; 10 bases map to TRBD1. This CDR3 region has 14 residues. V shed 1 base and J 7 bases; nucleotides not matched to a gene: 3. Germline-derived CDR1 and CDR2 are LGHDT and YNNKEL (reference sequence).

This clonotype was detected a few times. CDR3: CASSLAGQNEAFF. In DNA form, the CDR3 reads TGTGCCAGCAGCTTGGCCGGTCAGAATGAAGCTTTCTTT. This chain uses TRBV5-5 with TRBJ1-1, with D unclear. The germline V gene encodes CDR1 SGHKS and CDR2 YYEKEE (reference sequence). The CDR3 is 13 amino acids. Trimming cost V 0 bases and J 7 bases, with 10 bases left between them.

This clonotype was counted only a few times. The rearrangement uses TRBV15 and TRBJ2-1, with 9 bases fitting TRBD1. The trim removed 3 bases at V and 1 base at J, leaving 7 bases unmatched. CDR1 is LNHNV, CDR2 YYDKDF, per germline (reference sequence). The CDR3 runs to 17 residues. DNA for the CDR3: TGTGCCACCAGCAGGGACCCGGGACAGGGATCCTACAATGAGCAGTTCTTC. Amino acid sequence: CATSRDPGQGSYNEQFF.

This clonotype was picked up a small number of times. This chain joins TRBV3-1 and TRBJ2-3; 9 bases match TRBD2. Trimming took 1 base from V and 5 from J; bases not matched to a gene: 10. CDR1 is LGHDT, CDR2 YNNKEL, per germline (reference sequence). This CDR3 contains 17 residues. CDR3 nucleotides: TGTGCCAGCAGCCAAGGTACGAGCGGGGGGTCCGGAGATACGCAGTATTTT. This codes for CASSQGTSGGSGDTQYF.

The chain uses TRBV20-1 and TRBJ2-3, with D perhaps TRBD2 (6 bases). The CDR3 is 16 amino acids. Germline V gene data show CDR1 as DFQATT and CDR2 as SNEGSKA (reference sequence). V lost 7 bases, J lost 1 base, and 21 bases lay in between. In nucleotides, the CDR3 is TGCAGTGTTACGCTAAACTGGAGGGCCGGCACAGATACGCAGTATTTT. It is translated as CSVTLNWRAGTDTQYF.

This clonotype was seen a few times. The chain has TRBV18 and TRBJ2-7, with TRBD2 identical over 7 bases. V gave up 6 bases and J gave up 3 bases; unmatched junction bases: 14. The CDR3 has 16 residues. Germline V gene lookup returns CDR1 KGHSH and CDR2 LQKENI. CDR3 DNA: TGTGCCAGCTCCCCCGACCCGGGGGGAATATTCTACGAGCAGTACTTC. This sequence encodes CASSPDPGGIFYEQYF.

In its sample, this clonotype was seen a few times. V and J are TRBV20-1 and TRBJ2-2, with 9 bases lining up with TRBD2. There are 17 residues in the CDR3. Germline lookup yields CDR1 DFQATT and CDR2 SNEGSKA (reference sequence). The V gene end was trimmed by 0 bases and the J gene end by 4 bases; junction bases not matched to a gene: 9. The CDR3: CSARDMRLAGITGELFF. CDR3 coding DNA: TGCAGTGCTAGAGATATGAGGCTAGCGGGGATCACCGGGGAGCTGTTTTTT.

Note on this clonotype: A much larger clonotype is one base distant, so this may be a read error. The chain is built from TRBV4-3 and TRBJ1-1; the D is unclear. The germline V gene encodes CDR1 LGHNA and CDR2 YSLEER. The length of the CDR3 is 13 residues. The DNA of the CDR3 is TGCGCCAACAGCCAAGAACAGAACACTGAAGCTTTCTTT. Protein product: CANSQEQNTEAFF.

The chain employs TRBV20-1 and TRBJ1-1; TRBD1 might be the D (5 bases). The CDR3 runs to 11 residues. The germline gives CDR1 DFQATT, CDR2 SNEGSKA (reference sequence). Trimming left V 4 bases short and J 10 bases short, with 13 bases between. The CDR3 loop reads CSATSGPGAFF. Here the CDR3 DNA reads TGCAGTGCTACATCGGGACCGGGAGCTTTCTTT.

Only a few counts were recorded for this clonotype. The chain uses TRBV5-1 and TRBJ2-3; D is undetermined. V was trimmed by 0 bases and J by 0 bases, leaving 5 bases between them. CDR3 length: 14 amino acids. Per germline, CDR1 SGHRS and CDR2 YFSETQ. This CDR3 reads CASSLVTSTDTQYF. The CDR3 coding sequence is TGCGCCAGCAGCTTGGTAACTAGCACAGATACGCAGTATTTT. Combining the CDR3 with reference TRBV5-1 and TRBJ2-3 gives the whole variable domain KAGVTQTPRYLIKTRGQQVTLSCSPISGHRSVSWYQQTPGQGLQFLFEYFSETQRNKGNFPGRFSGRQFSNSRSEMNVSTLELGDSALYLCASSLVTSTDTQYFGPGTRLTVL.

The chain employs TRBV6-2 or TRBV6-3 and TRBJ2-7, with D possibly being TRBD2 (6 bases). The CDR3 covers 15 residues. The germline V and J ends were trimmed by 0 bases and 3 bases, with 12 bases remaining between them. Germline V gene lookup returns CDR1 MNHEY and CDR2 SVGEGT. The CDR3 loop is CASSYSPGVDYEQYF. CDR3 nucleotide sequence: TGTGCCAGCAGTTACTCACCGGGAGTAGACTACGAGCAGTACTTC.

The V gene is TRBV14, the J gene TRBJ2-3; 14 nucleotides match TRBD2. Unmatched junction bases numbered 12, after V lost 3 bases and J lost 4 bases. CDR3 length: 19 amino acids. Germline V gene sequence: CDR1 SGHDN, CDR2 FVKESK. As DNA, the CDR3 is TGTGCCAGCAGCCATCTGCCGGGACTAGCGGGAGTAGGGGCAGATACGCAGTATTTT. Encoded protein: CASSHLPGLAGVGADTQYF.

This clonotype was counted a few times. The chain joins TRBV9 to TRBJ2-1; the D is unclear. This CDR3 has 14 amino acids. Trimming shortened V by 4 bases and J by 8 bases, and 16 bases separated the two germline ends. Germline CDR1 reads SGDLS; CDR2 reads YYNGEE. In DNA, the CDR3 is TGTGCCAGCAGCTCCCCAAGGGCGAGCGATGAGCAGTTCTTC. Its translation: CASSSPRASDEQFF.

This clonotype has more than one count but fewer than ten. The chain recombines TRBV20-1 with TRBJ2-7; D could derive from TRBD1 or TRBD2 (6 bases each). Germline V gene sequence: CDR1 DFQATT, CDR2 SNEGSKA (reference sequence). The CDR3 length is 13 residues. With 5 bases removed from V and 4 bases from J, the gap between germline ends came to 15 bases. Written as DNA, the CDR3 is TGCAGTGCTGGGGGGACAATTCGGTACGAGCAGTACTTC. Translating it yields CSAGGTIRYEQYF.

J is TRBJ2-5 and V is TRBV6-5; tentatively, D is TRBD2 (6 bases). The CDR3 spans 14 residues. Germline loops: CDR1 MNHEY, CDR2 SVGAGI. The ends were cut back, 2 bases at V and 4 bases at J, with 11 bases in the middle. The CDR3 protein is CASSYGPGAETQYF. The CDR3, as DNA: TGTGCCAGCAGTTACGGGCCGGGAGCAGAGACCCAGTACTTC.

The chain's CDR3 is CASSQHPRGEAFF. The DNA of the CDR3 is TGTGCCAGCAGCCAACACCCGAGGGGGGAAGCTTTCTTT. The chain links TRBV14 to TRBJ1-1; possibly TRBD1 for D (6 bases). This CDR3 contains 13 residues. Per the germline V gene, CDR1 is SGHDN and CDR2 is FVKESK. Trimming took 2 bases from V and 8 from J, leaving 12 bases between them.

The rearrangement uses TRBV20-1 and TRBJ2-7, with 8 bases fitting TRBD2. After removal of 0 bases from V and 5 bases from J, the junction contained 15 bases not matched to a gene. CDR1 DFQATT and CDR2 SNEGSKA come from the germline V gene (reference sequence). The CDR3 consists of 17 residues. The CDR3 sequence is CSARDVGVGGGIDEQYF. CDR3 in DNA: TGCAGTGCTAGAGATGTGGGCGTCGGCGGGGGGATCGACGAGCAGTACTTC.

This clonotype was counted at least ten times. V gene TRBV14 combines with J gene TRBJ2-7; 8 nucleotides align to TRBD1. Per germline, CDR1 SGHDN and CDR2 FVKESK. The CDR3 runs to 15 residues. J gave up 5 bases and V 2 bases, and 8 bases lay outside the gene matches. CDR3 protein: CASSQQRTGNHEQYF. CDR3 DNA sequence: TGTGCCAGCAGCCAACAAAGGACAGGGAACCACGAGCAGTACTTC. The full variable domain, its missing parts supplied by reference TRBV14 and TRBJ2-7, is EAGVTQFPSHSVIEKGQTVTLRCDPISGHDNLYWYRRVMGKEIKFLLHFVKESKQDESGMPNNRFLAERTGGTYSTLKVQPAELEDSGVYFCASSQQRTGNHEQYFGPGTRLTVT.

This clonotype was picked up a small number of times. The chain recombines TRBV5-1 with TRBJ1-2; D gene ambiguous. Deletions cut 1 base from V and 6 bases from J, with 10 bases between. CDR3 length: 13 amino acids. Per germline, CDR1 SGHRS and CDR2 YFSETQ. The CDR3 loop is CASSLMVDDGYTF. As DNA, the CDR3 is TGCGCCAGCAGCTTGATGGTGGACGATGGCTACACCTTC.